A single sample gave rise to the 30 T cell receptor beta chains below, sequenced in a study of T cell repertoires in cytomegalovirus infection. TCRdb reanalysed the reads using MiXCR and keeps one entry per CDR3 protein. The data show some 800,000 distinct CDR3 sequences, roughly 28% seen once. Their antigens are not known. Sequenced here: cultured CD8+ T cells from PBMCs, sampled from culture after CMV antigen stimulation. All receptors derive from a human donor in good health (CMV status not recorded). Some clones in this sample may be carry-over from other donors' samples.

This clonotype was seen ten or more times. The gene calls are TRBV7-2 and TRBJ2-5, with 8 positions matching TRBD1. Germline CDR1 SGHTA, CDR2 FQGNSA. V gave up 1 base and J gave up 5 bases; unmatched junction bases: 6. There are 15 residues in the CDR3. The CDR3 DNA reads as TGTGCCAGCAGCTTAGGTGGCAGGGGGCGGGAGACCCAGTACTTC. Its translation: CASSLGGRGRETQYF.

The gene calls are TRBV6-6 and TRBJ1-3; TRBD1 might be the D (5 bases). The CDR3 consists of 15 residues. V was trimmed by 2 bases and J by 1 base, leaving 9 bases between them. Germline CDR1 reads MNHNY; CDR2 reads SVGAGI (reference sequence). The CDR3 coding sequence is TGTGCCAGCAGTTACGCAGGGTATTCTGGAAACACCATATATTTT. Its protein is CASSYAGYSGNTIYF.

V usage is TRBV2 and J usage is TRBJ1-1, with 9 bases lining up with TRBD1. This CDR3 region has 16 residues. Germline values: CDR1 SNHLY, CDR2 FYNNEI. The ends lost 3 bases at V and 3 bases at J; junction bases unmatched: 8. CDR3 sequence (DNA): TGTGCCAGCAGTGATCCCGCACGGACAGGGGACACTGAAGCTTTCTTT. Amino acid sequence: CASSDPARTGDTEAFF.

The V gene is TRBV13, the J gene TRBJ1-6; 7 bases are shared with TRBD1. J was trimmed by 10 bases and V by 5 bases; bases with no gene match: 20. Germline lookup yields CDR1 PRHDT and CDR2 FYEKMQ (reference sequence). The CDR3 has 18 residues. The CDR3 loop reads CASSVTSGTVLNQSPLHF. CDR3 coding DNA: TGTGCCAGCAGCGTTACCTCCGGGACAGTCCTTAATCAGTCACCCCTCCACTTT.

This chain uses TRBV6-2 or TRBV6-3 with TRBJ2-1; D may be TRBD1 (6 bases). V was trimmed by 5 bases and J by 13 bases, leaving 12 bases between them. Germline V gives CDR1 MNHEY, CDR2 SVGEGT. The CDR3 runs 11 residues. The CDR3 nucleotides read TGTGCCAGCAGTACACAGGGTATTCAGTTCTTC. Its protein is CASSTQGIQFF.

This clonotype was recorded a few times. The rearrangement joins TRBV5-1 to TRBJ2-2; tentative D call: TRBD1 (5 bases). The germline V gene encodes CDR1 SGHRS and CDR2 YFSETQ. The CDR3 loop spans 14 amino acids. Between the trimmed V and J ends, which lost 7 bases and 3 bases, there was a span of 13 bases. The CDR3 loop reads CASFDREDTGELFF. DNA for the CDR3: TGCGCCAGCTTTGACAGAGAAGACACCGGGGAGCTGTTTTTT.

This clonotype occurred many times. CDR3 loop: CASSGTDRADGYTF. The CDR3, as DNA: TGTGCCAGCAGTGGAACGGACAGGGCTGATGGCTACACCTTC. The chain carries TRBV27 and TRBJ1-2, with 8 bases that match TRBD1. V shed 5 bases and J 6 bases; nucleotides not matched to a gene: 8. CDR1 is MNHEY, CDR2 SMNVEV, per germline (reference sequence). The CDR3 sequence is 14 residues long.

The chain couples TRBV7-3 to TRBJ2-3, with TRBD1 as a possible D gene (5 bases). The V gene lost 2 bases and the J gene lost 6 bases, with 27 bases spanning the gap. The germline CDR1 and CDR2 sequences are SGHTA and FQGTGA. The CDR3 has 19 residues. The CDR3, as DNA: TGTGCCAGCAGCTTAGTCCCGATAGCCAATGGGGCGCTTAAGGATACGCAGTATTTT. Its translation is CASSLVPIANGALKDTQYF.

The rearrangement uses TRBV20-1 and TRBJ1-2; D is perhaps TRBD1 (5 bases). This CDR3 region has 15 residues. V was shortened by 5 bases and J by 7 bases, with 23 bases between the two germline ends. From germline, CDR1 is DFQATT and CDR2 SNEGSKA (reference sequence). The CDR3 DNA reads as TGCAGTGCTTTCCCCCGCGAGGGGATTTTGGGTGGCTACACCTTC. This gives the protein CSAFPREGILGGYTF.

The gene calls are TRBV5-1 and TRBJ1-6, with 7 bases fitting TRBD1. This CDR3 is built from 16 residues. The germline gives CDR1 SGHRS, CDR2 YFSETQ. The junction had 15 bases not matched to a gene; V was cut back by 4 bases and J by 11 bases. The CDR3 sequence is CASSGGGTVPSPPLHF. The CDR3 nucleotides are TGCGCCAGCAGCGGAGGAGGGACAGTTCCATCTCCACCCCTCCACTTT.

This clonotype appeared a few times. V and J are TRBV7-9 and TRBJ2-6; the D is unclear. Trimming pared 2 bases from V and 0 bases from J, leaving 5 bases between. The V gene's germline CDR1 is SEHNR and CDR2 FQNEAQ (reference sequence). The length of the CDR3 is 15 residues. The CDR3 loop reads CASSLKDSGANVLTF. The CDR3 region has the DNA TGTGCCAGCAGCTTAAAGGACTCTGGGGCCAACGTCCTGACTTTC.

V usage is TRBV24-1 and J usage is TRBJ1-5; D is perhaps TRBD1 (6 bases). Germline V gives CDR1 KGHDR, CDR2 SFDVKD. The V end was cut by 3 bases, the J end by 7 bases, with 15 bases between. The CDR3 is 15 residues long. CDR3 in amino acids: CATSDVGGAEQPQHF. The DNA of the CDR3 is TGTGCCACCAGTGATGTAGGGGGGGCGGAACAGCCCCAGCATTTT.

This clonotype has a handful of counts. The chain joins TRBV28 to TRBJ1-5; no reliable D call. CDR1 and CDR2 (germline): MDHEN, SYDVKM. This CDR3 is built from 15 residues. Trimming took 4 bases from V and 1 from J, leaving 11 bases between them. The CDR3 sequence is CASSWAMASNQPQHF. CDR3 nucleotides: TGTGCCAGCAGTTGGGCCATGGCCAGCAATCAGCCCCAGCATTTT.

V usage is TRBV6-5 and J usage is TRBJ2-1, with D tentatively TRBD2 (7 bases). The CDR3 is made up of 17 amino acids. The ends were cut back, 2 bases at V and 5 bases at J, with 19 bases in the middle. CDR1 is MNHEY and CDR2 is SVGAGI in the germline V gene. For the CDR3, the DNA is TGTGCCAGCAGTTACATTACGGGGGGCCTGACGAACAATGAGCAGTTCTTC. It codes for CASSYITGGLTNNEQFF.

This sequence joins TRBV7-9 and TRBJ1-5, with TRBD1 as a possible D gene (6 bases). The V gene's germline CDR1 is SEHNR and CDR2 FQNEAQ (reference sequence). V lost 5 bases, J lost 7 bases, and 21 bases lay in between. The length of the CDR3 is 16 residues. The CDR3, as DNA: TGTGCCAGCAGCCCCCCGGGCGGGGGCAGGGGCCAGCCCCAGCATTTT. Protein: CASSPPGGGRGQPQHF.

This clonotype was observed at least ten times. The rearrangement uses TRBV27 and TRBJ1-6; weak D call: TRBD1 (5 bases). Deletions cut 3 bases from V and 6 bases from J, with 15 bases between. The CDR3 totals 16 residues. In germline, CDR1 is MNHEY, CDR2 SMNVEV (reference sequence). CDR3 bases: TGTGCCAGCAGTTTTTATCGGGCCGGGGGTAATTCACCCCTCCACTTT. Amino acid sequence: CASSFYRAGGNSPLHF.

This clonotype was seen only a few times. The rearrangement links TRBV4-1 to TRBJ2-3; TRBD2 agrees at 13 bases. The V gene's germline CDR1 is MGHRA and CDR2 YSYEKL. The J segment lost 3 bases and the V segment lost 2 bases, leaving 5 bases of the junction unmatched. CDR3 length equals 17 residues. CDR3 in DNA: TGCGCCAGCAGCCAATCCAAACTAGCGGGGGGGACAGATACGCAGTATTTT. It codes for CASSQSKLAGGTDTQYF.

This chain joins TRBV11-2 and TRBJ2-5; D perhaps matches TRBD2 (5 bases). V was clipped by 6 bases and J by 4 bases, with 15 bases between them. Germline loops: CDR1 SGHAT, CDR2 FQNNGV. The CDR3 is 14 residues long. The CDR3 DNA reads TGTGCCAGCAGTAATACAGCGGTGACAGAGACCCAGTACTTC. Amino acid sequence: CASSNTAVTETQYF. Complete variable domain (other parts from reference TRBV11-2 and TRBJ2-5): EAGVAQSPRYKIIEKRQSVAFWCNPISGHATLYWYQQILGQGPKLLIQFQNNGVVDDSQLPKDRFSAERLKGVDSTLKIQPAKLEDSAVYLCASSNTAVTETQYFGPGTRLLVL.

The rearrangement uses TRBV19 and TRBJ1-1, with 7 bases lining up with TRBD1. CDR3 length: 13 amino acids. Germline assignment: CDR1 LNHDA and CDR2 SQIVND (reference sequence). V was pared by 7 bases and J by 7 bases, with 9 bases of the junction left unmatched. CDR3 sequence: CASTRGGPFEAFF. CDR3 sequence (DNA): TGTGCCAGTACGAGAGGGGGCCCTTTTGAAGCTTTCTTT.

This clonotype appeared a few times. This chain uses TRBV7-9 with TRBJ1-1; tentatively, D is TRBD1 (5 bases). The germline CDR1 and CDR2 sequences are SEHNR and FQNEAQ (reference sequence). Trimming shortened V by 6 bases and J by 11 bases, and 16 bases separated the two germline ends. This CDR3 region has 12 residues. CDR3 bases: TGTGCCAGCAGGTCGGAAAGGGGAAACGCTTTCTTT. Its protein product is CASRSERGNAFF. The whole variable domain, filled in from reference TRBV7-9 and TRBJ1-1, reads DTGVSQNPRHKITKRGQNVTFRCDPISEHNRLYWYRQTLGQGPEFLTYFQNEAQLEKSRLLSDRFSAERPKGSFSTLEIQRTEQGDSAMYLCASRSERGNAFFGQGTRLTVV.

This clonotype has just a few counts. This chain connects TRBV7-3 to TRBJ1-2, with 9 positions matching TRBD1. Germline CDR1 reads SGHTA; CDR2 reads FQGTGA. V shed 6 bases, J shed 5 bases, and the junction held 4 bases outside the gene matches. This CDR3 has 13 amino acids. The CDR3 sequence: CASSPDRGYGYTF. As DNA, the CDR3 is TGTGCCAGCAGTCCGGACAGGGGTTATGGCTACACCTTC.

This clonotype was detected only once. The V gene is TRBV29-1, the J gene TRBJ2-5; maybe TRBD1 (5 bases). This CDR3 comprises 13 residues. CDR1 and CDR2 from the germline V gene are SQVTM and ANQGSEA. The V gene lost 7 bases and the J gene lost 0 bases, with 12 bases spanning the gap. The CDR3 region is CSAPKGYQETQYF. The DNA for the CDR3 is TGCAGCGCGCCAAAGGGGTACCAAGAGACCCAGTACTTC.

This clonotype was detected a few times. The chain combines TRBV7-6 with TRBJ2-7; D might be TRBD2 (6 bases). Trimming left V 4 bases short and J 5 bases short, with 9 bases between. The CDR3 runs 12 residues. Per germline, CDR1 SGHVS and CDR2 FNYEAQ. The CDR3 DNA reads TGTGCCAGCAGCTCCAGGAGGGACGAGCAGTACTTC. Its translation is CASSSRRDEQYF.

This clonotype turned up a few times. The chain recombines TRBV28 with TRBJ2-5, with a possible D match to TRBD2 (7 bases). CDR3 length: 13 residues. Germline V gene data show CDR1 as MDHEN and CDR2 as SYDVKM. Trimming removed 11 bases from V and 2 bases from J, with 15 bases in between. As DNA, the CDR3 is TGTGCCGGGGGCGGGGGCCGTCAAGAGACCCAGTACTTC. It is translated as CAGGGGRQETQYF.

This clonotype was recorded a few times. The chain couples TRBV7-9 to TRBJ1-3, with D uncertain. V was trimmed by 4 bases and J by 6 bases, leaving 10 bases between them. The CDR3 has 13 residues. The germline V gene has CDR1 SEHNR and CDR2 FQNEAQ (reference sequence). This chain's CDR3 is CASSSPAENTIYF. CDR3 in DNA: TGTGCCAGCAGCTCCCCCGCGGAAAACACCATATATTTT.

Only a few counts were recorded for this clonotype. The V and J genes are TRBV27 and TRBJ2-4; D gene ambiguous. The V gene lost 5 bases and the J gene lost 0 bases, with 5 bases spanning the gap. The CDR3 is 13 residues long. Germline V gene lookup returns CDR1 MNHEY and CDR2 SMNVEV (reference sequence). CDR3 protein: CASSPLAKNIQYF. In DNA, the CDR3 is TGTGCCAGCAGTCCCCTAGCCAAAAACATTCAGTACTTC.

This clonotype occurred many times. This chain uses TRBV7-2 with TRBJ2-7; D unresolved. The V gene's germline CDR1 is SGHTA and CDR2 FQGNSA. V was cut by 2 bases and J by 1 base, with 6 bases left in between. This CDR3 is 13 amino acids long. The CDR3 protein is CASSLTSSYEQYF. The DNA of the CDR3 is TGTGCCAGCAGCTTAACATCTTCCTACGAGCAGTACTTC.

This chain joins TRBV7-9 and TRBJ2-7; TRBD2 might be the D (6 bases). The CDR3 is made up of 14 amino acids. Germline V gene lookup returns CDR1 SEHNR and CDR2 FQNEAQ (reference sequence). The CDR3 spells CVSSFGSIFYEQYV. The CDR3 nucleotides are TGTGTCAGCAGCTTCGGGAGCATCTTCTACGAGCAGTACGTC.

This clonotype has more than one count but fewer than ten. The rearrangement joins TRBV2 to TRBJ2-4, with 7 bases fitting TRBD2. Trimming took 8 bases from V and 9 from J; bases not matched to a gene: 7. The length of the CDR3 is 12 residues. From germline, CDR1 is SNHLY and CDR2 FYNNEI. CDR3 sequence: CASFWRGSIQYF. The CDR3 bases are TGTGCCAGCTTTTGGCGGGGGAGCATTCAGTACTTC. Filled out from reference TRBV2 and TRBJ2-4, the complete variable domain reads EPEVTQTPSHQVTQMGQEVILRCVPISNHLYFYWYRQILGQKVEFLVSFYNNEISEKSEIFDDQFSVERPDGSNFTLKIRSTKLEDSAMYFCASFWRGSIQYFGAGTRLSVL.

This sequence joins TRBV6-5 and TRBJ1-1, with 8 bases that match TRBD1. The V gene end was trimmed by 1 base and the J gene end by 6 bases; junction bases not matched to a gene: 4. This CDR3 comprises 14 residues. Germline CDR1 reads MNHEY; CDR2 reads SVGAGI. The CDR3 reads CASSYFQGAPEAFF. The CDR3 nucleotides are TGTGCCAGCAGTTACTTCCAGGGGGCCCCTGAAGCTTTCTTT.